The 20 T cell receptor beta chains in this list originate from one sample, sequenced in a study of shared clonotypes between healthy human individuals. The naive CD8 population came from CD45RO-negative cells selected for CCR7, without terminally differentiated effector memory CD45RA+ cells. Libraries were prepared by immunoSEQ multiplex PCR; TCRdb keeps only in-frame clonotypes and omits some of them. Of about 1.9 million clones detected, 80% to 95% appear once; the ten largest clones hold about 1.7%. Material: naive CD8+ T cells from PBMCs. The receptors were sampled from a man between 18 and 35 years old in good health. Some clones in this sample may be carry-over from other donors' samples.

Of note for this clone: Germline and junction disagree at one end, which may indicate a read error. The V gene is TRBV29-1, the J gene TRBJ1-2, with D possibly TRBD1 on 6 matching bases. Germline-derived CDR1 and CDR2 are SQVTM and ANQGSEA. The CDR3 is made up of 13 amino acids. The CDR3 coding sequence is TGTGCTGGGCCGGACAGTCTAAACTATGGCTACACCTTC. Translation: CAGPDSLNYGYTF.

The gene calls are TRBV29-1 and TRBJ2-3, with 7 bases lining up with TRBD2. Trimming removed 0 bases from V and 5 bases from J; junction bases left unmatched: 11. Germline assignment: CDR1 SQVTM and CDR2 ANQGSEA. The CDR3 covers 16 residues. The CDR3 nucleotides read TGCAGCGTTGAAGATATAGGGTGGGAGGGCCAAGATACGCAGTATTTT. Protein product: CSVEDIGWEGQDTQYF.

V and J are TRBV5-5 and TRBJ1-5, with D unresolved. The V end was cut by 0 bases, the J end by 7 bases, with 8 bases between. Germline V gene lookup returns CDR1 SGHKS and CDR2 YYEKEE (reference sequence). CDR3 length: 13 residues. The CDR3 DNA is TGTGCCAGCAGCTTGGCCTCCGGGCAGCCCCAGCATTTT. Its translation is CASSLASGQPQHF.

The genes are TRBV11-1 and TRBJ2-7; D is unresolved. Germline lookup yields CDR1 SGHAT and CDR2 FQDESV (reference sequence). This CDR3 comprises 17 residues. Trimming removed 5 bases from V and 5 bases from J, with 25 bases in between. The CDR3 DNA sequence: TGTGCCAGCAGCCAAACGCAGAGGTCGCGTGGAGCAGACGAGCAGTACTTC. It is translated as CASSQTQRSRGADEQYF.

The CDR3 region has the DNA TGTGCCAGCAGCTTCGGAGTTAGCAATCAGCCCCAGCATTTT. It is translated as CASSFGVSNQPQHF. The V and J genes are TRBV7-2 and TRBJ1-5; no definite D call. In germline, CDR1 is SGHTA, CDR2 FQGNSA. V was pared by 3 bases and J by 0 bases, with 6 bases between. The CDR3 length is 14 residues.

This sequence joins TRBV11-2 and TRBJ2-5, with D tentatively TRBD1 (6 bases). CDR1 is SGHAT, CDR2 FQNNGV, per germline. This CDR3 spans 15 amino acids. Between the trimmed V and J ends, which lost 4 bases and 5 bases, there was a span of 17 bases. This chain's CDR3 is CASSSAGAGVETQYF. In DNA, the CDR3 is TGTGCCAGCAGCTCGGCCGGGGCAGGGGTGGAGACCCAGTACTTC.

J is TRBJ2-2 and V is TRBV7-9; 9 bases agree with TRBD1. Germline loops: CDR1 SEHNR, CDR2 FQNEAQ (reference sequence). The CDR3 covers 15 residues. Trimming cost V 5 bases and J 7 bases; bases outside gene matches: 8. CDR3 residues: CASSVRDRAIGELFF. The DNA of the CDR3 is TGTGCCAGCAGCGTCCGGGACAGGGCAATCGGGGAGCTGTTTTTT. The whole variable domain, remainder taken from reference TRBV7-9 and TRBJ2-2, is DTGVSQNPRHKITKRGQNVTFRCDPISEHNRLYWYRQTLGQGPEFLTYFQNEAQLEKSRLLSDRFSAERPKGSFSTLEIQRTEQGDSAMYLCASSVRDRAIGELFFGEGSRLTVL.

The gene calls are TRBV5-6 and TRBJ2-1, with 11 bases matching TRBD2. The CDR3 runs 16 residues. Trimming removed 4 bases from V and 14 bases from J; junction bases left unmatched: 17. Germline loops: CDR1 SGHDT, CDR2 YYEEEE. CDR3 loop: CASSSELAGANHGEFF. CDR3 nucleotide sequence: TGTGCCAGCAGCAGCGAACTAGCGGGAGCGAACCACGGGGAGTTCTTC.

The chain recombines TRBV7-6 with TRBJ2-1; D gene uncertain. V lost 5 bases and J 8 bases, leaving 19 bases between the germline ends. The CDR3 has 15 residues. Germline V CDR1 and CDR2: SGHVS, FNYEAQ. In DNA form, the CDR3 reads TGTGCCAGCAGCCCCCTGCGGACCCCCACGGATGAGCAGTTCTTC. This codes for CASSPLRTPTDEQFF.

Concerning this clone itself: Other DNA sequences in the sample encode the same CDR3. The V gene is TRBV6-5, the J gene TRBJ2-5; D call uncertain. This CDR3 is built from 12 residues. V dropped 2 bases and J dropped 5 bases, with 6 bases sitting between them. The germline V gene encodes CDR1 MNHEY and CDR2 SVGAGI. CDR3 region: CASSYDRETQYF. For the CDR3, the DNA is TGTGCCAGCAGTTACGATCGGGAGACCCAGTACTTC.

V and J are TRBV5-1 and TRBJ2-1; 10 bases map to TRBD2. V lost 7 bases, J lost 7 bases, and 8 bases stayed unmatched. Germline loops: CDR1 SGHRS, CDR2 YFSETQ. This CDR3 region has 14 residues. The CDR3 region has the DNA TGCGCCAGCCGAGCGGGAGGGCCCTCGAATGAGCAGTTCTTC. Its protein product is CASRAGGPSNEQFF.

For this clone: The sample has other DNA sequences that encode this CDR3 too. CDR3 coding DNA: TGTGCCAGCAGCGGACCGGGGGAGACCCAGTACTTC. It encodes CASSGPGETQYF. The chain joins TRBV28 to TRBJ2-5, with D possibly TRBD2 on 5 matching bases. The CDR3 length is 12 residues. Trimming removed 6 bases from V and 5 bases from J, with 10 bases in between. Germline V gene lookup returns CDR1 MDHEN and CDR2 SYDVKM.

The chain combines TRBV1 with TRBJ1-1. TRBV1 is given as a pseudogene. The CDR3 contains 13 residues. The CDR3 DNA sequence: TGCACCAGCAGCTCGACCCTGAACACTGAAGCTTTCTTT. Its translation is CTSSSTLNTEAFF.

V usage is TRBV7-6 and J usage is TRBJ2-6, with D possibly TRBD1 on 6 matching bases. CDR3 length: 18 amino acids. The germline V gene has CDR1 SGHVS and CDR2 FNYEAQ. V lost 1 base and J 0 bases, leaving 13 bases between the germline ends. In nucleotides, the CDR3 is TGTGCCAGCAGCTTAGTCGGGACAAGGCTCTCTGGGGCCAACGTCCTGACTTTC. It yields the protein CASSLVGTRLSGANVLTF.

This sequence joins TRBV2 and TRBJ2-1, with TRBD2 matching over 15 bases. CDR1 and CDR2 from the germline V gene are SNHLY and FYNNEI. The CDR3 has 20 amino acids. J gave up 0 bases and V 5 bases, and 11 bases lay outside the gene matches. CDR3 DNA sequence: TGTGCCAGCAGTACCATCACCGGGACTAGCGGGAGGAACTCCTACAATGAGCAGTTCTTC. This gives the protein CASSTITGTSGRNSYNEQFF.

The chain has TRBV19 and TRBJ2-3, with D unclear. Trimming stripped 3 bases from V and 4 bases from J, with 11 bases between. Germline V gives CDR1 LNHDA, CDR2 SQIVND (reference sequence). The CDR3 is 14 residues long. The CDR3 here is CASSMIPGSDTQYF. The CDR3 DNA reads TGTGCCAGTAGTATGATACCTGGGTCAGATACGCAGTATTTT.

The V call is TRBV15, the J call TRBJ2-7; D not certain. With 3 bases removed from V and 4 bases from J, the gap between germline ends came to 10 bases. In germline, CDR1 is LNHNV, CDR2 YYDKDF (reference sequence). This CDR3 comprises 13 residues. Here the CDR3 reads CATSSPARYEQYF. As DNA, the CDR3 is TGTGCCACCAGCAGCCCCGCCAGATACGAGCAGTACTTC.

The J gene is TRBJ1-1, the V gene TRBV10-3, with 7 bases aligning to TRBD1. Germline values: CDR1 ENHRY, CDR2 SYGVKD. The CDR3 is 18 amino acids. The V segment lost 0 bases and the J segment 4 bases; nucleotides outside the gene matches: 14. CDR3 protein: CAISESNRGSDIATEAFF. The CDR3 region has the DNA TGTGCCATCAGTGAGTCAAACAGGGGTTCGGATATAGCCACTGAAGCTTTCTTT.

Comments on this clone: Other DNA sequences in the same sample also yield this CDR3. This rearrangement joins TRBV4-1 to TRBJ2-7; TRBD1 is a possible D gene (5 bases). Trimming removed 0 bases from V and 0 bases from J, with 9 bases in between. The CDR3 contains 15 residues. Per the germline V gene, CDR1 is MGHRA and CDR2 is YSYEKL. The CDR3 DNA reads TGCGCCAGCAGCCAAGAGCAGGGATCCTCCTACGAGCAGTACTTC. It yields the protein CASSQEQGSSYEQYF.

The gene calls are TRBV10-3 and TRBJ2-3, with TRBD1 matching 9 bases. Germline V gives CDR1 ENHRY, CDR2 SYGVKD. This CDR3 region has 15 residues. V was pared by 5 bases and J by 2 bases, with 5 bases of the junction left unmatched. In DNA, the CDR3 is TGTGCCATCAGTCGGGACAGGGACTCCACAGATACGCAGTATTTT. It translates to CAISRDRDSTDTQYF.